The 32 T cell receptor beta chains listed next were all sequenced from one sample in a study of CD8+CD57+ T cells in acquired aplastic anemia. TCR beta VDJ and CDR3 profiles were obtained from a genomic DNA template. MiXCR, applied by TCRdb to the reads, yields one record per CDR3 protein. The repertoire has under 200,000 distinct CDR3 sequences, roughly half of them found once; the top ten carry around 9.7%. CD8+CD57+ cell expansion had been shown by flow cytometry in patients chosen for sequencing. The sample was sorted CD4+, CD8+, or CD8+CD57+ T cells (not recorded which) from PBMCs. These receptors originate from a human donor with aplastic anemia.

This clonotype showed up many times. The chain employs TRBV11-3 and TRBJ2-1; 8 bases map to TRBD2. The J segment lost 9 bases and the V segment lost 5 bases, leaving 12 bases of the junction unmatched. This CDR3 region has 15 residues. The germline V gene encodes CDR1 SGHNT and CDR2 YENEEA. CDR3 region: CASSPPWTSRFEQFF. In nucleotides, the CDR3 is TGTGCCAGCAGCCCCCCGTGGACTAGCCGGTTTGAGCAGTTCTTC.

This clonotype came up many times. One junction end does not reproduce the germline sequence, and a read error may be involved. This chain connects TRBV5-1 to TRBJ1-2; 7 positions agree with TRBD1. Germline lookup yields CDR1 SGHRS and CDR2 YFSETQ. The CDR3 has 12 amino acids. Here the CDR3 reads CASSLGQGNNRF. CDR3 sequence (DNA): TGCGCCAGCAGCTTGGGACAGGGTAACAACCGCTTC. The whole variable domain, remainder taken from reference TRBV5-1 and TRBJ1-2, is KAGVTQTPRYLIKTRGQQVTLSCSPISGHRSVSWYQQTPGQGLQFLFEYFSETQRNKGNFPGRFSGRQFSNSRSEMNVSTLELGDSALYLCASSLGQGNNRFGSGTRLTVV.

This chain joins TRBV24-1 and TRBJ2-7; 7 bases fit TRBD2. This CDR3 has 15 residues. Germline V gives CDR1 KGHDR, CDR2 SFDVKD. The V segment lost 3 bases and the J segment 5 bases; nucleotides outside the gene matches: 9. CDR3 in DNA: TGTGCCACCAGTGATCAATCTAGCGGACTCAACGAGCAGTACTTC. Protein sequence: CATSDQSSGLNEQYF.

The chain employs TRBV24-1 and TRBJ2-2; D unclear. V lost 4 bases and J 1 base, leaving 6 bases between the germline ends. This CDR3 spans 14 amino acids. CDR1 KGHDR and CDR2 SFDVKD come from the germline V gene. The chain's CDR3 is CATSEAGNTGELFF. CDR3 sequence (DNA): TGTGCCACCAGTGAGGCAGGGAACACCGGGGAGCTGTTTTTT.

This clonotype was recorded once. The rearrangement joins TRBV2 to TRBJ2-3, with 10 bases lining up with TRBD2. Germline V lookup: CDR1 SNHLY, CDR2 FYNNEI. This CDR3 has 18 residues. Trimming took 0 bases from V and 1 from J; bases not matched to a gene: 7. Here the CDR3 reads CASSEAPSGRPRTDTQYF. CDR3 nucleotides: TGTGCCAGCAGTGAAGCCCCTAGCGGGAGACCCCGCACAGATACGCAGTATTTT.

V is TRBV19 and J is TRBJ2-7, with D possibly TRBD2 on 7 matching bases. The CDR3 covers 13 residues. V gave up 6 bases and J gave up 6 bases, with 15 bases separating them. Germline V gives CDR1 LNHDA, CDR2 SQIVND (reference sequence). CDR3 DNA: TGTGCCAGTAGCCATGGGGGGGCCTTCGAGCAGTACTTC. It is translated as CASSHGGAFEQYF.

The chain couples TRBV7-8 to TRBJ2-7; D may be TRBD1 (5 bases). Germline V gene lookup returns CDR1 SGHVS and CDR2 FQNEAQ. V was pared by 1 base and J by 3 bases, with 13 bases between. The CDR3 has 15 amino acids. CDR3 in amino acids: CASSLGGSEFYEQYF. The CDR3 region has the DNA TGTGCCAGCAGCTTAGGGGGCAGTGAATTCTACGAGCAGTACTTC. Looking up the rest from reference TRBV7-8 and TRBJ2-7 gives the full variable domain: GAGVSQSPRYKVAKRGQDVALRCDPISGHVSLFWYQQALGQGPEFLTYFQNEAQLDKSGLPSDRFFAERPEGSVSTLKIQRTQQEDSAVYLCASSLGGSEFYEQYFGPGTRLTVT.

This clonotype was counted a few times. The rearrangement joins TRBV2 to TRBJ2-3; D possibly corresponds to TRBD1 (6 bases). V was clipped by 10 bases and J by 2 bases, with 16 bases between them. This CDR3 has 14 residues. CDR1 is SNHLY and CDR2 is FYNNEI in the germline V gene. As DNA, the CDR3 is TGTGCCACGGCAGGGGCGCACTACACAGATACGCAGTATTTT. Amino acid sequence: CATAGAHYTDTQYF. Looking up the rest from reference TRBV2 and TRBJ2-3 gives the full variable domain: EPEVTQTPSHQVTQMGQEVILRCVPISNHLYFYWYRQILGQKVEFLVSFYNNEISEKSEIFDDQFSVERPDGSNFTLKIRSTKLEDSAMYFCATAGAHYTDTQYFGPGTRLTVL.

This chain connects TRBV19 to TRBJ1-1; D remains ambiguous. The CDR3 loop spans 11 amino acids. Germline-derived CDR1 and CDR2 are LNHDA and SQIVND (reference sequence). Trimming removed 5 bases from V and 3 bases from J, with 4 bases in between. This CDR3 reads CASSGHTEAFF. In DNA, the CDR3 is TGTGCCAGTAGTGGGCACACTGAAGCTTTCTTT.

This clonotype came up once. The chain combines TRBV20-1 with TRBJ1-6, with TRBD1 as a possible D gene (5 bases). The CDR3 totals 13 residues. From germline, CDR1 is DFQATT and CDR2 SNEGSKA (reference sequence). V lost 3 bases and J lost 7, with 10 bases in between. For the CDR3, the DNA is TGCAGTGCTAGGGGGGTCAGGAATTCACCCCTCCACTTT. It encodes CSARGVRNSPLHF.

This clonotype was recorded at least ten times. The CDR3 region has the DNA TGCGCCAGCAGCCCGACCCCAACAGGTAATCAGCCCCAGCATTTT. It encodes CASSPTPTGNQPQHF. J is TRBJ1-5 and V is TRBV4-1; possibly TRBD1 for D (5 bases). Per the germline V gene, CDR1 is MGHRA and CDR2 is YSYEKL. There are 15 residues in the CDR3. V gave up 4 bases and J gave up 4 bases, with 14 bases separating them.

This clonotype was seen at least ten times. CDR3 sequence reads: CASRRQAGELFF. In nucleotides, the CDR3 is TGTGCCAGCAGGCGACAGGCCGGGGAGCTGTTTTTT. This chain joins TRBV27 and TRBJ2-2; D perhaps matches TRBD1 (6 bases). Trimming removed 6 bases at V and 6 bases at J, with 8 bases between. The CDR3 is 12 amino acids. Germline CDR1 MNHEY, CDR2 SMNVEV (reference sequence).

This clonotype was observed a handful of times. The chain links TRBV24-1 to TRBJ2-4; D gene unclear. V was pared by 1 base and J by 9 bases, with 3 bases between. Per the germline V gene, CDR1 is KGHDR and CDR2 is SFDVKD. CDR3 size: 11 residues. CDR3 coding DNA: TGTGCCACCAGTGATTTTGGCATTCAGTACTTC. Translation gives CATSDFGIQYF.

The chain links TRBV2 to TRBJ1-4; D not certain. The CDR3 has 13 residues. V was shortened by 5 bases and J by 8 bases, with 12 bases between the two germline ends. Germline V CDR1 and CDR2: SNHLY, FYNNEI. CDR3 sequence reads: CASSRTSGEKLFF. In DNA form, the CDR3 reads TGTGCCAGCAGTAGGACTAGCGGGGAAAAACTGTTTTTT.

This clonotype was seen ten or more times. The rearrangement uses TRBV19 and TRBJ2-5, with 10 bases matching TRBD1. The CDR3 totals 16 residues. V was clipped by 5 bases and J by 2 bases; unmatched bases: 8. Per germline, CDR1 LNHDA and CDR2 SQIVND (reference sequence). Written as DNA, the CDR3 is TGTGCCAGTAGTTTGAGACAGGGGGCAGGGCAAGAGACCCAGTACTTC. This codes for CASSLRQGAGQETQYF.

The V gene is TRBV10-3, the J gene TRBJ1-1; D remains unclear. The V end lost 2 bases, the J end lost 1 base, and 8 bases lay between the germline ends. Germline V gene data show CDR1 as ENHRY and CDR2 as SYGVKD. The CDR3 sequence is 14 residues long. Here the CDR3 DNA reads TGTGCCATCAGTGAGGGGCAGTGGAACACTGAAGCTTTCTTT. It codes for CAISEGQWNTEAFF.

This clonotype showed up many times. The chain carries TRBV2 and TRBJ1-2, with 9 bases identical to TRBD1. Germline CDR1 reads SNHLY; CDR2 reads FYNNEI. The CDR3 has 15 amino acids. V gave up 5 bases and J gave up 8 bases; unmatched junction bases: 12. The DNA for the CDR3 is TGTGCCAGCAGTTCCTCCGGGACAGGGCTGGGCGGCTACACCTTC. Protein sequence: CASSSSGTGLGGYTF.

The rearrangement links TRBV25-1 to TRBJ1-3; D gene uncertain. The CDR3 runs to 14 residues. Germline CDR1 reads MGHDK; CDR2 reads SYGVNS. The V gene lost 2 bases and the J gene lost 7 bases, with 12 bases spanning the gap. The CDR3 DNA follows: TGTGCCAGCAGTGAAATCGGGTCCCGGAACACCATATATTTT. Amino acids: CASSEIGSRNTIYF.

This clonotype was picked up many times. The CDR3 reads CASTPGIYEQYF. CDR3 DNA sequence: TGTGCCAGCACACCGGGAATATACGAGCAGTACTTC. The chain is built from TRBV6-1 and TRBJ2-7; D might be TRBD2 (5 bases). Trimming shortened V by 7 bases and J by 4 bases, and 11 bases separated the two germline ends. Germline loops: CDR1 MNHNS, CDR2 SASEGT. This CDR3 is built from 12 residues.

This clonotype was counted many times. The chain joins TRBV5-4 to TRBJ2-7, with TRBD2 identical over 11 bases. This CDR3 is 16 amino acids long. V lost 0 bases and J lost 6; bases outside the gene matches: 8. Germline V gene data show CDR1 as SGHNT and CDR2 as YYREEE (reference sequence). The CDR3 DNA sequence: TGTGCCAGCAGCTTGGGTGGGCTAGCGGGAGGAATCGAGCAGTACTTC. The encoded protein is CASSLGGLAGGIEQYF.

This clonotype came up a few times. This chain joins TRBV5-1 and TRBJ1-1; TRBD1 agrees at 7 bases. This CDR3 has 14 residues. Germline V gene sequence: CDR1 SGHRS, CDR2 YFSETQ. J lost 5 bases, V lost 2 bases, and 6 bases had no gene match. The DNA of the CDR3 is TGCGCCAGCAGCTTACAAGGGGGCGGTACTGAAGCTTTCTTT. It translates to CASSLQGGGTEAFF. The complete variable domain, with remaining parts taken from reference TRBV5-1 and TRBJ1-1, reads KAGVTQTPRYLIKTRGQQVTLSCSPISGHRSVSWYQQTPGQGLQFLFEYFSETQRNKGNFPGRFSGRQFSNSRSEMNVSTLELGDSALYLCASSLQGGGTEAFFGQGTRLTVV.

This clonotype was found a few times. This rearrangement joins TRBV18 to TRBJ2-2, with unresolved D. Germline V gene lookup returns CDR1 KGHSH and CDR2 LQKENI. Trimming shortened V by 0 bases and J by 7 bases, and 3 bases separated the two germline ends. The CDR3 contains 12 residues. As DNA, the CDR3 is TGTGCCAGCTCACCACCGTACGGGGAGCTGTTTTTT. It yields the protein CASSPPYGELFF. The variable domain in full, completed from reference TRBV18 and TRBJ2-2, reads NAGVMQNPRHLVRRRGQEARLRCSPMKGHSHVYWYRQLPEEGLKFMVYLQKENIIDESGMPKERFSAEFPKEGPSILRIQQVVRGDSAAYFCASSPPYGELFFGEGSRLTVL.

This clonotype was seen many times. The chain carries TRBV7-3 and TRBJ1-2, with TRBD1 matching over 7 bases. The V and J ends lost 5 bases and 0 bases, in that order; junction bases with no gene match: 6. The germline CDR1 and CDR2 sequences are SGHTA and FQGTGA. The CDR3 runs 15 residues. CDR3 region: CASSPTGRTNYGYTF. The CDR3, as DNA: TGTGCCAGCAGCCCGACAGGGAGGACTAACTATGGCTACACCTTC. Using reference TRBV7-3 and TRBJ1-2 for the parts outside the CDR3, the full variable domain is GAGVSQTPSNKVTEKGKYVELRCDPISGHTALYWYRQSLGQGPEFLIYFQGTGAADDSGLPNDRFFAVRPEGSVSTLKIQRTERGDSAVYLCASSPTGRTNYGYTFGSGTRLTVV.

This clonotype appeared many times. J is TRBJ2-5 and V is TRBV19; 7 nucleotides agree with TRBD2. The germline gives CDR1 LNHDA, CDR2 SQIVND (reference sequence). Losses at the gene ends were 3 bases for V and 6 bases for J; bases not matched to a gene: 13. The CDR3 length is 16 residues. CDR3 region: CASSIGGGSTGKTQYF. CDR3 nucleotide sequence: TGTGCCAGTAGTATCGGCGGCGGGAGCACCGGGAAGACCCAGTACTTC.

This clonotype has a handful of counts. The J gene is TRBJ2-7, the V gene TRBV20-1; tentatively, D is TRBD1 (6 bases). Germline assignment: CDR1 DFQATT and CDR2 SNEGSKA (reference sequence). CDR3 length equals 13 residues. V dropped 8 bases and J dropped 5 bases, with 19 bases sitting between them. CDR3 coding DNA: TGCAGTCCTAACCCCACAGGGTTGCACGAGCAGTACTTC. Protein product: CSPNPTGLHEQYF.

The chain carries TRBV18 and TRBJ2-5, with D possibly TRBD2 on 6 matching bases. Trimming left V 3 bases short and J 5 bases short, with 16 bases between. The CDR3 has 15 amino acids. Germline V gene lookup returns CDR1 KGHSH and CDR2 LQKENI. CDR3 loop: CASSPLASAGETQYF. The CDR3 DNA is TGTGCCAGCTCACCTCTAGCTAGCGCTGGCGAGACCCAGTACTTC.

CDR3 in DNA: TGTGCCAGCGCCGGGACAGAGGGCACTGAAGCTTTCTTT. Its protein is CASAGTEGTEAFF. The rearrangement joins TRBV27 to TRBJ1-1; the match to TRBD1 covers 7 bases. Losses at the gene ends were 8 bases for V and 4 bases for J; bases not matched to a gene: 7. Per the germline V gene, CDR1 is MNHEY and CDR2 is SMNVEV (reference sequence). The CDR3 is 13 residues long.

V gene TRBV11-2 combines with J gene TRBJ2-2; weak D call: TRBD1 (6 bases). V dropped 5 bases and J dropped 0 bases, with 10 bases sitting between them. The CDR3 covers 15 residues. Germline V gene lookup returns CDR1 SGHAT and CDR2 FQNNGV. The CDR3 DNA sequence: TGTGCCAGCAGCACCGCAGGGGCGAACACCGGGGAGCTGTTTTTT. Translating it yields CASSTAGANTGELFF. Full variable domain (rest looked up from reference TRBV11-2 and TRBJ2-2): EAGVAQSPRYKIIEKRQSVAFWCNPISGHATLYWYQQILGQGPKLLIQFQNNGVVDDSQLPKDRFSAERLKGVDSTLKIQPAKLEDSAVYLCASSTAGANTGELFFGEGSRLTVL.

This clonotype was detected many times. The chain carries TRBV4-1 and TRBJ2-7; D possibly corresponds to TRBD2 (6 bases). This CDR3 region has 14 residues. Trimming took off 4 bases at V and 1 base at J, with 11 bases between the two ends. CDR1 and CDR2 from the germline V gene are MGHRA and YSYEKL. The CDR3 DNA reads TGCGCCAGCAGCCGGATCGGGGGTTCCTACGAGCAGTACTTC. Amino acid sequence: CASSRIGGSYEQYF.

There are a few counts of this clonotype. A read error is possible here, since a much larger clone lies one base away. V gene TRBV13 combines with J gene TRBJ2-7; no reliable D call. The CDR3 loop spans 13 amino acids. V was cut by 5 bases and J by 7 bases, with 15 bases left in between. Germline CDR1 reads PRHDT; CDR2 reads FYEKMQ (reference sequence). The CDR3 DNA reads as TGTGCCAGCAGCCTACTCTCGGATAGGGAGCAGTACTTC. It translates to CASSLLSDREQYF.

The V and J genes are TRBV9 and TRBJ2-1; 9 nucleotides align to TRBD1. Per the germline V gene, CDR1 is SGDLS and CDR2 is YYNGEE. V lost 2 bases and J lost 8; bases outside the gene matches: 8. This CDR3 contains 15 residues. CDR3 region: CASSVRDRVRDEQFF. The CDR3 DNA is TGTGCCAGCAGCGTCCGGGACAGGGTTCGGGATGAGCAGTTCTTC. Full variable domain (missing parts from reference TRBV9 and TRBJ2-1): DSGVTQTPKHLITATGQRVTLRCSPRSGDLSVYWYQQSLDQGLQFLIQYYNGEERAKGNILERFSAQQFPDLHSELNLSSLELGDSALYFCASSVRDRVRDEQFFGPGTRLTVL.

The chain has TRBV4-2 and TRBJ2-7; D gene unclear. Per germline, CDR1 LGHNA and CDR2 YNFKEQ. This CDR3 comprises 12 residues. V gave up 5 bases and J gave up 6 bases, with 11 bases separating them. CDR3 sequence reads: CASSLAGLEQYF. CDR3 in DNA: TGTGCCAGCAGCTTGGCTGGGCTCGAGCAGTACTTC.